This TCR beta chain was sequenced during a study of response to subunit inactivated influenza vaccine. Study findings and constraints: Authors suggested seasonal influenza vaccinations each recruit few new T cells.

Germline values: CDR1 SGHTA, CDR2 FQGNSA. V lost 2 bases to trimming and J lost 3 bases; unmatched junction nucleotides: 4. This CDR3 has 15 amino acids. Via MiXCR, TCRdb re-called the RT-PCR reads, giving one row per CDR3 protein. This table has over 450,000 distinct CDR3 sequences, approximately 13% appearing once. A remark on this clonotype: Its antigen is undetermined.

This sample comprised PBMCs from blood, obtained about 40 days after vaccination. This chain links TRBV7-2 with TRBJ1-5, with 7 nucleotides matching TRBD1. The sequence was obtained from a man aged 50 or older who received an inactivated influenza vaccine. The CDR3 sequence is CASSLRTGPNQPQHF. CDR3 in DNA: TGTGCCAGCAGCTTAAGGACAGGCCCCAATCAGCCCCAGCATTTT.